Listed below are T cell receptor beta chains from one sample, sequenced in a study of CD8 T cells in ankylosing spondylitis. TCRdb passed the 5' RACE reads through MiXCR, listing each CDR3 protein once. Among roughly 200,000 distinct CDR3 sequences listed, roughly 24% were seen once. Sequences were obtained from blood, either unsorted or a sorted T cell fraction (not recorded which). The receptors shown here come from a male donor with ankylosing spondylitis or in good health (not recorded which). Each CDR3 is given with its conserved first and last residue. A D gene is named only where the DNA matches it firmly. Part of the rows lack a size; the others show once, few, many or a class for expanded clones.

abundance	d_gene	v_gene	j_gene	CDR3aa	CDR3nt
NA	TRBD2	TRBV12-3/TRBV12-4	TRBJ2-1	CASSLHTSGSAYNEQFF	TGTGCCAGCAGCCTACATACTAGCGGGAGCGCCTACAATGAGCAGTTCTTC
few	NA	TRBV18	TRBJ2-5	CASSPRSQETQYF	TGTGCCAGCTCACCACGGTCCCAAGAGACCCAGTACTTC
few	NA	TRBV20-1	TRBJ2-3	CGVGTDTQYF	TGCGGGGTCGGCACAGATACGCAGTATTTT
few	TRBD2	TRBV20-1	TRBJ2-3	CSAISGGEGTDTQYF	TGCAGTGCCATCTCGGGGGGAGAAGGAACAGATACGCAGTATTTT
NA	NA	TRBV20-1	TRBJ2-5	CSAARTVQETQYF	TGCAGTGCAGCCCGGACAGTCCAAGAGACCCAGTACTTC
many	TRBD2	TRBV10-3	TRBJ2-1	CAIREREPYNEQFF	TGTGCCATCAGGGAGCGGGAGCCATACAATGAGCAGTTCTTC
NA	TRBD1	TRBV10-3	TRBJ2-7	CAISNPGQGGHEQYF	TGTGCCATCAGTAATCCGGGACAGGGGGGCCACGAGCAGTACTTC
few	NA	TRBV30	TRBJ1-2	CAWSARRVNGYTF	TGTGCCTGGAGTGCCCGCAGGGTGAATGGCTACACCTTC
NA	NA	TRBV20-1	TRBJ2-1	CSAREPASNEQFF	TGCAGTGCTAGAGAACCGGCGTCCAATGAGCAGTTCTTC
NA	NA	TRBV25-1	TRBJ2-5	CASSVGGRETQYF	TGTGCCAGCAGTGTTGGGGGAAGAGAGACCCAGTACTTC
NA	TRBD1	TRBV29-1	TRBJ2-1	CSVEVSGTGNNEQFF	TGCAGCGTTGAGGTTTCCGGGACAGGGAACAATGAGCAGTTCTTC
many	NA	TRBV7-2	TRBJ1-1	CASSRGTEAFF	TGTGCCAGCAGCCGGGGGACTGAAGCTTTCTTT
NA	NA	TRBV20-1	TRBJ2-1	CSAMDPHRREQFF	TGCAGTGCTATGGACCCACACCGTCGTGAGCAGTTCTTC
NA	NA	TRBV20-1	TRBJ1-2	CSARDQQGTVGGYTF	TGCAGTGCTAGAGACCAACAGGGCACTGTGGGTGGCTACACCTTC
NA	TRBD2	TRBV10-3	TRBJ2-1	CAISDWSSGMYNEQFF	TGTGCCATCAGTGATTGGTCTAGCGGGATGTACAATGAGCAGTTCTTC
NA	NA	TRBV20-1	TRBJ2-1	CSARFGVSYNEQFF	TGCAGTGCTAGGTTTGGCGTTTCCTACAATGAGCAGTTCTTC
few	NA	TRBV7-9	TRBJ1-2	CATSFDSYYGYTF	TGTGCCACCTCCTTCGACAGCTACTATGGCTACACCTTC
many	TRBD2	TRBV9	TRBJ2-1	CASSVAPAGGPSEQFF	TGTGCCAGCAGCGTAGCCCCAGCGGGAGGGCCGAGTGAGCAGTTCTTC
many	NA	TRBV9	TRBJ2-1	CASQRQNEQFF	TGTGCCAGCCAGCGGCAGAATGAGCAGTTCTTC
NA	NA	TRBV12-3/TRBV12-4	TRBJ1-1	CASSSPGQGPQTEAFF	TGTGCCAGCAGTTCCCCCGGCCAGGGGCCCCAGACTGAAGCTTTCTTT
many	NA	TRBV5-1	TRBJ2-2	CASSLGATRSGAGELFF	TGCGCCAGCAGCTTGGGCGCTACCCGTTCGGGCGCCGGGGAGCTGTTTTTT
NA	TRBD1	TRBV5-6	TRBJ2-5	CASSKTGGETQYF	TGTGCCAGCAGCAAGACAGGGGGAGAGACCCAGTACTTC
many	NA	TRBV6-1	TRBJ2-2	CASRPAIANTGELFF	TGTGCCAGCAGACCCGCTATCGCGAACACCGGGGAGCTGTTTTTT
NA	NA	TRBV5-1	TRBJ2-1	CASSAGPGGNEQFF	TGCGCCAGCAGCGCGGGCCCCGGGGGCAATGAGCAGTTCTTC
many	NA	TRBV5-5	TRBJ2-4	CASSLEGHFAQYF	TGTGCCAGCAGCTTGGAGGGCCACTTTGCTCAGTACTTC
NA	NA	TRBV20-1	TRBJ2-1	CSARDGDNEQFF	TGCAGTGCTAGAGATGGCGACAATGAGCAGTTCTTC
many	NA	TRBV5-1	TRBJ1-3	CASSFAGTSSGNTIYF	TGCGCCAGCAGCTTCGCTGGGACAAGCTCTGGAAACACCATATATTTT
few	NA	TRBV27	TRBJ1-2	CASSSPDSYGYTF	TGTGCCAGCAGTTCACCGGACAGCTATGGCTACACCTTC
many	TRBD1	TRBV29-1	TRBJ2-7	CSGQQGTRDEQYF	TGCAGCGGCCAACAGGGGACCCGGGACGAGCAGTACTTC
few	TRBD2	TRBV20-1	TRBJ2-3	CSAGLAGKTDTQYF	TGCAGTGCCGGACTAGCGGGAAAAACAGATACGCAGTATTTT
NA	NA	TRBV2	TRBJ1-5	CASSVWGLGNQPQHF	TGTGCCAGCAGTGTTTGGGGCTTGGGCAATCAGCCCCAGCATTTT
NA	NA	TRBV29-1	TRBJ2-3	CSVKGGFGSDTQYF	TGCAGCGTTAAAGGAGGCTTCGGCTCAGATACGCAGTATTTT
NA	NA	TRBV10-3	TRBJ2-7	CAISETRGRSEQYF	TGTGCCATCAGTGAGACCAGAGGACGGAGTGAGCAGTACTTC
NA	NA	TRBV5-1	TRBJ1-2	CASSLGPEGNYGYTF	TGCGCCAGCAGCTTAGGGCCCGAGGGGAACTATGGCTACACCTTC
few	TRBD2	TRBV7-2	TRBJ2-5	CASSLGVAGPVETQYF	TGTGCCAGCAGCTTAGGGGTAGCGGGTCCTGTGGAGACCCAGTACTTC
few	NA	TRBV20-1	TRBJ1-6	CSATMTGLGPAGRSLHF	TGCAGTGCTACGATGACAGGCTTGGGGCCTGCTGGGAGATCCCTCCACTTT
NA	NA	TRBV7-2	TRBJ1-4	CASSFGRPQLGEKLFF	TGTGCCAGCAGCTTTGGACGGCCGCAACTCGGTGAAAAACTGTTTTTT
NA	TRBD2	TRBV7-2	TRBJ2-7	CASSLELAGTTKQYF	TGTGCCAGCAGCTTAGAGTTGGCAGGGACTACGAAGCAGTACTTC
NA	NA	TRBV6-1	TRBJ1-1	CASSVSGGLNTEAFF	TGTGCCAGCAGTGTGTCGGGGGGATTGAACACTGAAGCTTTCTTT
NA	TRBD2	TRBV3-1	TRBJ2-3	CTCSSHLTSGRARDTQYF	TGTACCTGCAGTTCGCACCTGACTAGCGGGAGGGCCAGAGATACGCAGTATTTT
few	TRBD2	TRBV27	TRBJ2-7	CASSLSTSGRYEQYF	TGTGCCAGCAGTTTATCGACTAGCGGGAGGTACGAGCAGTACTTC
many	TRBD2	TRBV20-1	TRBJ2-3	CSASPTRTGTSLNTQYF	TGCAGTGCTAGCCCGACTCGAACCGGGACTAGCCTAAATACGCAGTATTTT
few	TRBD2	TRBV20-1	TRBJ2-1	CSASLAGRSSYNEQFF	TGCAGTGCTAGCTTAGCGGGACGGAGCTCCTACAATGAGCAGTTCTTC
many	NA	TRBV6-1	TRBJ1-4	CASSGFVSQGAEKLFF	TGTGCCAGCAGTGGTTTTGTGTCCCAGGGAGCTGAAAAACTGTTTTTT
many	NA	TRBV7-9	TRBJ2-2	CASSADYYTGELFF	TGTGCCAGCAGCGCGGACTATTACACCGGGGAGCTGTTTTTT
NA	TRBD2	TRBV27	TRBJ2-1	CASSTTGTRDYNEQFF	TGTGCCAGCAGCACCACCGGGACTAGGGACTACAATGAGCAGTTCTTC
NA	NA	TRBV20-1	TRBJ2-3	CSASLPDTQYF	TGCAGTGCTAGTCTTCCAGATACGCAGTATTTT
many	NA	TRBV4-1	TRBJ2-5	CASSRGVQGYRETQYF	TGCGCCAGCAGCCGAGGCGTACAGGGTTACAGGGAGACCCAGTACTTC
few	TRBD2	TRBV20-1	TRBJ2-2	CSATGLAGGANTGELFF	TGCAGTGCTACGGGACTAGCGGGAGGAGCGAACACCGGGGAGCTGTTTTTT
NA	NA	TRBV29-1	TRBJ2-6	CSVIGGSGANVLTF	TGCAGCGTCATAGGAGGCTCTGGGGCCAACGTCCTGACTTTC
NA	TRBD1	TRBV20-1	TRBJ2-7	CSADRDRGAYEQYF	TGCAGTGCAGACCGGGACAGGGGAGCCTACGAGCAGTACTTC
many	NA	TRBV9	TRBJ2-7	CASSVAKGTEQYF	TGTGCCAGCAGCGTAGCGAAGGGAACAGAGCAGTACTTC
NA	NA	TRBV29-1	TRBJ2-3	CSALTHGGSTDTQYF	TGCAGCGCTCTCACACACGGAGGGAGCACAGATACGCAGTATTTT
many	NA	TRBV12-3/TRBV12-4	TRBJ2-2	CASSFSAGELFF	TGTGCCAGCAGTTTCAGTGCCGGGGAGCTGTTTTTT
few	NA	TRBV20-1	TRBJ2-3	CSAKRGNRDSTDTQYF	TGCAGTGCCAAAAGGGGAAACAGGGATTCCACAGATACGCAGTATTTT
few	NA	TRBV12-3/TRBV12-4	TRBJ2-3	CASRRGQTTSTDTQYF	TGTGCCAGCAGGCGAGGACAAACAACTAGCACAGATACGCAGTATTTT
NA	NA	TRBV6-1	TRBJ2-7	CASSTSGTDAIEQYF	TGTGCCAGCAGTACGTCCGGGACGGATGCTATCGAGCAGTACTTC